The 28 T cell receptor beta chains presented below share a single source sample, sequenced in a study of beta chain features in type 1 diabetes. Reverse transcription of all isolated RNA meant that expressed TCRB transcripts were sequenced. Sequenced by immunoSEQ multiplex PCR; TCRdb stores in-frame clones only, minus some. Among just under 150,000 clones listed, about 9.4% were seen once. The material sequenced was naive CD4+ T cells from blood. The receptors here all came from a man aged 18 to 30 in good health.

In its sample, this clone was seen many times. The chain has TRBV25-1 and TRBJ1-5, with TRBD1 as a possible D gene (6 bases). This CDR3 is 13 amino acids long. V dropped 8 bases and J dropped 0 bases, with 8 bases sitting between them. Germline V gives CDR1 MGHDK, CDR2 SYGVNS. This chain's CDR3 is CASRQDSNQPQHF. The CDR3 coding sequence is TGTGCCAGCCGACAGGATAGCAATCAGCCCCAGCATTTT.

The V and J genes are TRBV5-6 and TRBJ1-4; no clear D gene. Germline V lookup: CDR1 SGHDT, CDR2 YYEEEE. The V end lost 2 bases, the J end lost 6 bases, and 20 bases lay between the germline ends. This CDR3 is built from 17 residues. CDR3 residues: CASSFGQAYLPDEKLFF. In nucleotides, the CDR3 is TGTGCCAGCAGCTTTGGGCAGGCCTACCTACCCGATGAAAAACTGTTTTTT. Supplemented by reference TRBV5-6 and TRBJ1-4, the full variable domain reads DAGVTQSPTHLIKTRGQQVTLRCSPKSGHDTVSWYQQALGQGPQFIFQYYEEEERQRGNFPDRFSGHQFPNYSSELNVNALLLGDSALYLCASSFGQAYLPDEKLFFGSGTQLSVL.

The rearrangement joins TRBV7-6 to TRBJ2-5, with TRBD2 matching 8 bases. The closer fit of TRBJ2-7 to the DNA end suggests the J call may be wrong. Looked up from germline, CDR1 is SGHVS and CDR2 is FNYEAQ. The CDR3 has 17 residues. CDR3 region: CASSLGRFSGDTYEQYF. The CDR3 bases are TGTGCCAGCAGCTTAGGACGGTTTAGCGGGGACACCTACGAGCAGTACTTC.

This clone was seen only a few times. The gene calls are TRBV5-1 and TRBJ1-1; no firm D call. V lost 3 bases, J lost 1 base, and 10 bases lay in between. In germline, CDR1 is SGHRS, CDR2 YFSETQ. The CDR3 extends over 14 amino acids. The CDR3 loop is CASSSGSGNTEAFF. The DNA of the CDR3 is TGCGCCAGCAGCTCAGGTAGTGGGAACACTGAAGCTTTCTTT.

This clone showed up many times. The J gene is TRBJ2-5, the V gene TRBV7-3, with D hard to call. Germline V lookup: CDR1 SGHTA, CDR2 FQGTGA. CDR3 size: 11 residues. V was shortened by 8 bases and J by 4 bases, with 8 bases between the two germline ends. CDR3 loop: CASGDSETQYF. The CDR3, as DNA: TGTGCCAGCGGCGACTCAGAGACCCAGTACTTC.

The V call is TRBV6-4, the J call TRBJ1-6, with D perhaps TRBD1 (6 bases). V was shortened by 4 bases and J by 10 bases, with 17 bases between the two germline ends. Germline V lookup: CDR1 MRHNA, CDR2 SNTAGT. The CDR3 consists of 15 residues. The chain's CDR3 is CASSALGAEGSPLHF. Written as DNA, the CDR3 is TGTGCCAGCAGTGCCTTGGGGGCTGAAGGCTCACCCCTCCACTTT.

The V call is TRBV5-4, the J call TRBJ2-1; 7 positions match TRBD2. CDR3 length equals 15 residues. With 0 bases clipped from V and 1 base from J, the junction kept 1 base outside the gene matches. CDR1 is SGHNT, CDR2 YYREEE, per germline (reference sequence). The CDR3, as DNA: TGTGCCAGCAGCTTGGGGGGAGGGTCCTACAATGAGCAGTTCTTC. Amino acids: CASSLGGGSYNEQFF.

This CDR3 is CASSRGGGTDTQYF. The CDR3 bases are TGTGCCAGCAGCCGAGGGGGTGGCACAGATACGCAGTATTTT. The gene calls are TRBV6-5 and TRBJ2-3, with a possible D match to TRBD1 (6 bases). V was pared by 6 bases and J by 1 base, with 11 bases between. CDR3 size: 14 residues. CDR1 MNHEY and CDR2 SVGAGI come from the germline V gene.

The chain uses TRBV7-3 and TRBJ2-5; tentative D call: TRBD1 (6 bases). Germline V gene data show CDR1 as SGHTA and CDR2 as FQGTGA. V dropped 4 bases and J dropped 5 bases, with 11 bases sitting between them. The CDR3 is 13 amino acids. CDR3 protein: CASSSDSLETQYF. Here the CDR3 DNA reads TGTGCCAGCAGCTCGGACAGTCTGGAGACCCAGTACTTC.

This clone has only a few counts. The CDR3: CASSVGGTVSYEQYF. The DNA of the CDR3 is TGTGCCAGCAGCGTAGGGGGGACAGTCTCCTACGAGCAGTACTTC. This chain joins TRBV9 and TRBJ2-7; 7 nucleotides align to TRBD1. This CDR3 spans 15 amino acids. V lost 0 bases and J lost 0; bases outside the gene matches: 3. The germline CDR1 and CDR2 sequences are SGDLS and YYNGEE.

CDR3 sequence (DNA): TGTGCCAGCAGCGCGCCGGGACTATCCTACGAGCAGTACTTC. Translated, it gives CASSAPGLSYEQYF. The chain joins TRBV7-9 to TRBJ2-7; 7 positions agree with TRBD2. Losses at the gene ends were 5 bases for V and 1 base for J; bases not matched to a gene: 5. CDR1 SEHNR and CDR2 FQNEAQ come from the germline V gene (reference sequence). This CDR3 comprises 14 residues.

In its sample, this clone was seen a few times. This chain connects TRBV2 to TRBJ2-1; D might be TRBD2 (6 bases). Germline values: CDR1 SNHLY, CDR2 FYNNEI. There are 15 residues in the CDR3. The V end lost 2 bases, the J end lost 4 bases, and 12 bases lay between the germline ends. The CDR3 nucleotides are TGTGCCAGCAGTGAACGGGGGACCGAGTACAATGAGCAGTTCTTC. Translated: CASSERGTEYNEQFF.

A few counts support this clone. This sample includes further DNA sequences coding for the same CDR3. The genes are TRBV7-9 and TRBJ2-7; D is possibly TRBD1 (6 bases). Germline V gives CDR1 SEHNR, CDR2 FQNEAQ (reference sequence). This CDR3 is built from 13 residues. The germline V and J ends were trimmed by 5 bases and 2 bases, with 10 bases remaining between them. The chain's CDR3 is CASSPTGTYEQYF. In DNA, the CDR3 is TGTGCCAGCAGCCCCACAGGGACCTACGAGCAGTACTTC.

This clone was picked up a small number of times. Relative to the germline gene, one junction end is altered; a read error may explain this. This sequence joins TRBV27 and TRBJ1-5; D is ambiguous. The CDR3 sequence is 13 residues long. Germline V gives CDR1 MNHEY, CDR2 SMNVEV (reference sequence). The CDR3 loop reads CASSPRVNQSQHF. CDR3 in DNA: TGTGCCAGCAGTCCGAGGGTCAATCAGTCCCAGCATTTT.

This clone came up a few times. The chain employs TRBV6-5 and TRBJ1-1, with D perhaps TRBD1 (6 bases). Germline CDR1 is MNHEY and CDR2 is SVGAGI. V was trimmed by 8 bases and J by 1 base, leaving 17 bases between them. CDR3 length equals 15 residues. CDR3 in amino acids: CASAPGQRGNTEAFF. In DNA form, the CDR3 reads TGTGCCAGCGCTCCGGGACAAAGGGGGAACACTGAAGCTTTCTTT.

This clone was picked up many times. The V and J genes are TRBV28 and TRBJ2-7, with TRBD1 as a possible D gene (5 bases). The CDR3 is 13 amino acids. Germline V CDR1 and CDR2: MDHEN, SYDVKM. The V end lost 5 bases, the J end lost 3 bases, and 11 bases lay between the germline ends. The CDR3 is CASSKQVVYEQYF. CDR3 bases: TGTGCCAGCAGTAAACAGGTGGTCTACGAGCAGTACTTC.

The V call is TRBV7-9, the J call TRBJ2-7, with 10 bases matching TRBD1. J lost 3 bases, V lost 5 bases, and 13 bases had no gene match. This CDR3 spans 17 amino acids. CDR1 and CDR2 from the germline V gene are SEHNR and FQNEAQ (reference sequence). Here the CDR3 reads CASSGRYRDRGNYEQYF. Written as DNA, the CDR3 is TGTGCCAGCAGCGGCCGATACCGGGACAGGGGTAACTACGAGCAGTACTTC. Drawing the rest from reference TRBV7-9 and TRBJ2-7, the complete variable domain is DTGVSQNPRHKITKRGQNVTFRCDPISEHNRLYWYRQTLGQGPEFLTYFQNEAQLEKSRLLSDRFSAERPKGSFSTLEIQRTEQGDSAMYLCASSGRYRDRGNYEQYFGPGTRLTVT.

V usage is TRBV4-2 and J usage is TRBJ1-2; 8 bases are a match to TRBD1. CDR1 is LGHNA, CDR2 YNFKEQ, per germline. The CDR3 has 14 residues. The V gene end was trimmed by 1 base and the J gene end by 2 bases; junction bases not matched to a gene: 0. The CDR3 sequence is CASSQGTGNYGYTF. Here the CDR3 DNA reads TGTGCCAGCAGCCAAGGGACAGGGAACTATGGCTACACCTTC.

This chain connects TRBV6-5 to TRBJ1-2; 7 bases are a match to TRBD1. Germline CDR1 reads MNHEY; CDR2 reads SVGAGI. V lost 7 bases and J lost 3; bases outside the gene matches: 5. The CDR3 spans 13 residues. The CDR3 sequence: CASKQGIHYGYTF. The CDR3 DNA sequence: TGTGCCAGCAAACAGGGGATTCACTATGGCTACACCTTC.

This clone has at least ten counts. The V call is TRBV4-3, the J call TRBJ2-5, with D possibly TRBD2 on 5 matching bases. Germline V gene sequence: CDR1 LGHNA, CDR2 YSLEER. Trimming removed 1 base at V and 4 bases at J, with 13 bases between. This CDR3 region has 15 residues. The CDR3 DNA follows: TGCGCCAGCAGCCAAGGGGTCGGGGTAGGAGAGACCCAGTACTTC. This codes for CASSQGVGVGETQYF.

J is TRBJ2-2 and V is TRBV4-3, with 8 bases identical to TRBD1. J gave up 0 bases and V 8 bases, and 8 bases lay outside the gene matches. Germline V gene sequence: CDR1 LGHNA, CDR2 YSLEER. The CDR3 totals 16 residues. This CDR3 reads CASRYRGVTNTGELFF. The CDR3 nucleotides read TGCGCCAGCCGGTACAGGGGGGTTACGAACACCGGGGAGCTGTTTTTT.

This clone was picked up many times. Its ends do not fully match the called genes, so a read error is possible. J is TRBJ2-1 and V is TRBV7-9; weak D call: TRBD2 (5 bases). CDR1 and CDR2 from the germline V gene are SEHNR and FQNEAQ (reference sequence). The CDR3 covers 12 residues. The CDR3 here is CASSLAGIGVLF. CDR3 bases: TGTGCCAGCAGCTTAGCCGGGATTGGGGTACTCTTC.

Here the CDR3 reads CASSISGSNQPQHF. The CDR3 nucleotides are TGTGCCAGTAGTATTTCCGGGAGCAATCAGCCCCAGCATTTT. V and J are TRBV19 and TRBJ1-5; D is unclear. Germline CDR1 LNHDA, CDR2 SQIVND (reference sequence). V was cut by 3 bases and J by 1 base, with 7 bases left in between. CDR3 length: 14 amino acids.

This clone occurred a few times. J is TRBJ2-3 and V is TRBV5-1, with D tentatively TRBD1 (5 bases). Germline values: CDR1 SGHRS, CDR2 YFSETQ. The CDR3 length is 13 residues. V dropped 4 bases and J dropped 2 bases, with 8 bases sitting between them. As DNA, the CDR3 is TGCGCCAGCAGCCAGGGTCACACAGATACGCAGTATTTT. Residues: CASSQGHTDTQYF.

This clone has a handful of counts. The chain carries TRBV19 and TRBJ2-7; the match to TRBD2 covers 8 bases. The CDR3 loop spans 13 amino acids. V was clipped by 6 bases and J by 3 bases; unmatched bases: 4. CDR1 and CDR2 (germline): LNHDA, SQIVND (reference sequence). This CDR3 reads CASSGRGSYEQYF. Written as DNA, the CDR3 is TGTGCCAGTAGCGGGAGGGGTAGCTACGAGCAGTACTTC.

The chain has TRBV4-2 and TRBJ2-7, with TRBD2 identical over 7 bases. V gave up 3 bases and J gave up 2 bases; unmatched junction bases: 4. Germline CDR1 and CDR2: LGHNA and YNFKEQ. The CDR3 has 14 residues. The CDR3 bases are TGTGCCAGCAGCCAGGGAGGGCCAGCCTACGAGCAGTACTTC. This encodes CASSQGGPAYEQYF.

CDR3 in amino acids: CASSELDLGRIAGNEQFF. The CDR3 coding sequence is TGTGCCAGCAGTGAGTTGGACCTTGGGAGGATAGCGGGTAATGAGCAGTTCTTC. The chain carries TRBV2 and TRBJ2-1, with TRBD2 matching 7 bases. The CDR3 contains 18 residues. With V trimmed by 3 bases and J by 7 bases, 18 bases remained unmatched. Per germline, CDR1 SNHLY and CDR2 FYNNEI.

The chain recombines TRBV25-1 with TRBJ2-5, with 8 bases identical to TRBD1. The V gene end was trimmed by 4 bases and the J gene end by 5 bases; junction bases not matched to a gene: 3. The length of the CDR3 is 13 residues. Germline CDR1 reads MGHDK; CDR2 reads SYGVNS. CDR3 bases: TGTGCCAGCAGTGCGACAGGGGTTGAGACCCAGTACTTC. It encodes CASSATGVETQYF.